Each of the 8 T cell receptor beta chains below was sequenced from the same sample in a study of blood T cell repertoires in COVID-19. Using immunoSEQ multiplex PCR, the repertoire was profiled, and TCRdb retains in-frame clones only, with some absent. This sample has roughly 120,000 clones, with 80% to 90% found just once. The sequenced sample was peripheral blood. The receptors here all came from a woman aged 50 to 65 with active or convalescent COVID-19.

The CDR3 DNA is TGTGCCACCAGTGATTTGGTAGCGGGAGTGGCAACCGGGGAGCTGTTTTTT. Translating it yields CATSDLVAGVATGELFF. The chain has TRBV24-1 and TRBJ2-2; 9 bases are a match to TRBD2. The CDR3 is 17 residues long. Germline CDR1 KGHDR, CDR2 SFDVKD. Trimming removed 0 bases from V and 5 bases from J; junction bases left unmatched: 6.

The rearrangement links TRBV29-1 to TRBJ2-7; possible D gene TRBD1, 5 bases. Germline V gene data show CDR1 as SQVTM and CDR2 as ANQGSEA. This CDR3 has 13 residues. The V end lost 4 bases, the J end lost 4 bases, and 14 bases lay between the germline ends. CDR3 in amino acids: CSVVTREGYEQYF. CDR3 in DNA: TGCAGCGTTGTTACCAGGGAAGGATACGAGCAGTACTTC.

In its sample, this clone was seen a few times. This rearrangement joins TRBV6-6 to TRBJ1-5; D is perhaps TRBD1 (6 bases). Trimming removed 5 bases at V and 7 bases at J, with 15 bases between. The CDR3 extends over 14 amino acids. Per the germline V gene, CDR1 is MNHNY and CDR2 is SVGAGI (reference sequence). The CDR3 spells CASSDAGVLQPQHF. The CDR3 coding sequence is TGTGCCAGCAGTGACGCAGGGGTTCTCCAGCCCCAGCATTTT.

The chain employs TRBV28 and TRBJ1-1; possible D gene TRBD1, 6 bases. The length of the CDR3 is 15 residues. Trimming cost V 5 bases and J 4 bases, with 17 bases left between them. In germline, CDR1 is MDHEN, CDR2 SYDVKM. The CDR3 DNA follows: TGTGCCAGCAGTCTTCACCCCCAGGGGATCACTGAAGCTTTCTTT. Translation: CASSLHPQGITEAFF.

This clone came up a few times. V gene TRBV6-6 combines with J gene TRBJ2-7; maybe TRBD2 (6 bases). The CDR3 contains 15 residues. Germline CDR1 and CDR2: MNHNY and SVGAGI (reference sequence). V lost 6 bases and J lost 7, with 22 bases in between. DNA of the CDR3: TGTGCCAGCAGACCGGGTAGCGGTAATTTAGATGAGCAGTACTTC. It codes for CASRPGSGNLDEQYF.

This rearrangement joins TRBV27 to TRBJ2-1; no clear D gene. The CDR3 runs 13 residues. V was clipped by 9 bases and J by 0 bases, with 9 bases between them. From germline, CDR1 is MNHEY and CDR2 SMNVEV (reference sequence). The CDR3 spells CASSLGSYNEQFF. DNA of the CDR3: TGTGCCAGTAGCCTGGGCTCCTACAATGAGCAGTTCTTC.

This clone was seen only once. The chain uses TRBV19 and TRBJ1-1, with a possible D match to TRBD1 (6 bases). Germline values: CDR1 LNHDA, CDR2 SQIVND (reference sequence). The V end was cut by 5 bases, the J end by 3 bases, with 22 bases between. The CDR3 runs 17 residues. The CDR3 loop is CASSSPGEILADTEAFF. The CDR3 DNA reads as TGTGCCAGTAGTTCCCCAGGGGAAATTCTGGCGGACACTGAAGCTTTCTTT.

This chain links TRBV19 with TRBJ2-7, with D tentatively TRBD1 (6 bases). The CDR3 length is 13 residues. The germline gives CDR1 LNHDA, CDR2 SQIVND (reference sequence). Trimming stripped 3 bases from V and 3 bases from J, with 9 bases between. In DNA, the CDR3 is TGTGCCAGTAGTATGTCAGGGGTCTACGAGCAGTACTTC. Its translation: CASSMSGVYEQYF. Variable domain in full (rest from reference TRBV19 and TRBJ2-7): DGGITQSPKYLFRKEGQNVTLSCEQNLNHDAMYWYRQDPGQGLRLIYYSQIVNDFQKGDIAEGYSVSREKKESFPLTVTSAQKNPTAFYLCASSMSGVYEQYFGPGTRLTVT.